This T cell receptor beta chain comes out of a study of metastatic and nonmetastatic thyroid tumors. The V gene's germline CDR1 is MDHEN and CDR2 SYDVKM. Germline trimming cut 4 bases from V and 8 bases from J; bases unmatched to any gene: 6. The CDR3 runs 14 residues. Per the study methods: CDR3 was compared across clinicopathological groups, and the resulting differences were used to build a distant-metastasis classifier for papillary thyroid cancer. Via MiXCR, TCRdb re-called the PCR reads. TCRdb, not the original authors, processed these V and J calls. The sample records about 40,000 clones, 15% to 20% being singletons. At least ten counts were recorded for this clone. Its antigen is as yet unknown. Points from the study as a whole: It was reportedly found that TCR beta diversity was significantly higher in malignant thyroid tumors than in benign nodules, a difference seen in both blood and tumor samples.

Thyroid surgery was preceded by no treatment in any patient. The receptor was derived from a female donor with papillary thyroid cancer or a benign thyroid nodule (not recorded which). Some clones in this sample may be carry-over from other donors' samples. V gene TRBV28 combines with J gene TRBJ2-2, with 8 positions matching TRBD2. The sample comprised blood. The DNA of the CDR3 is TGTGCCAGCAGTTGGATCGGGGGGGTGGGGGAGCTGTTTTTT. This encodes CASSWIGGVGELFF.